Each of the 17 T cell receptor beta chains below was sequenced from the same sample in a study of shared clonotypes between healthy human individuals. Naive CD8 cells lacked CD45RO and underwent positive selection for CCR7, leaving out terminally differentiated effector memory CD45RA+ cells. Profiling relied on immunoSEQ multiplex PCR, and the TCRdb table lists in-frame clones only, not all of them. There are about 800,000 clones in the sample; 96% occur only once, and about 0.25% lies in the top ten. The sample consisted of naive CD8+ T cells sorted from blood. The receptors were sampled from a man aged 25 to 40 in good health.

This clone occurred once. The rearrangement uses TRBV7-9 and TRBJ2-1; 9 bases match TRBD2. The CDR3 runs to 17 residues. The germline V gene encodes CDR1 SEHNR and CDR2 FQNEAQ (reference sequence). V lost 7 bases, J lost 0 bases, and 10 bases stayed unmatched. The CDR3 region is CASTASLAGSSYNEQFF. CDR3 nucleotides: TGTGCCAGCACCGCATCCCTAGCGGGAAGCTCCTACAATGAGCAGTTCTTC.

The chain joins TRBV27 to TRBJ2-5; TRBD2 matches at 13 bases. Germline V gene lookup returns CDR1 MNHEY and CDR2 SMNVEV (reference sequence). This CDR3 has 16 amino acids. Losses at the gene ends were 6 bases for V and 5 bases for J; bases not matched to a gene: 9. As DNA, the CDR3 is TGTGCCAGCAGCCCTACTAGCGGGAGGGCCCGGGAGACCCAGTACTTC. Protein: CASSPTSGRARETQYF.

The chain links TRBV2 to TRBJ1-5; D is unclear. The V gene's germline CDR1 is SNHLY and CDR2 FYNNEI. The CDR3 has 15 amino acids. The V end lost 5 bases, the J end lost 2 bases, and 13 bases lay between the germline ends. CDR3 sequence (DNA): TGTGCCAGCAGTTTAGAGGGAGTAGGCAATCAGCCCCAGCATTTT. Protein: CASSLEGVGNQPQHF.

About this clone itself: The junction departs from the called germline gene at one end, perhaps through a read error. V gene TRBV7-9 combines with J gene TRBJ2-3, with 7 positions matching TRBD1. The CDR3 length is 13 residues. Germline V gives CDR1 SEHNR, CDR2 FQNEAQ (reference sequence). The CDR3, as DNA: TGTGCCTGCAGAGGACAGGCCACAGATACGCAGTATTTT. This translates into CACRGQATDTQYF.

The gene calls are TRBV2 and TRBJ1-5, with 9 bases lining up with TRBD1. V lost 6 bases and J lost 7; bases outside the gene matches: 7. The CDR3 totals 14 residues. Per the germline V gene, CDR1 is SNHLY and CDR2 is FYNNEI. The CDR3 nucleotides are TGTGCCAGCAGGGACAGGGGAGTACACCAGCCCCAGCATTTT. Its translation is CASRDRGVHQPQHF.

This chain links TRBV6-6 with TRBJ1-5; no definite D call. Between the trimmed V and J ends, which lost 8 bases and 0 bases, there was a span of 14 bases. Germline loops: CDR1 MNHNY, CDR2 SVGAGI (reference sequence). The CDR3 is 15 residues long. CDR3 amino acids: CASGKGAYSNQPQHF. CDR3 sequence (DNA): TGTGCCAGCGGCAAAGGAGCATATAGCAATCAGCCCCAGCATTTT.

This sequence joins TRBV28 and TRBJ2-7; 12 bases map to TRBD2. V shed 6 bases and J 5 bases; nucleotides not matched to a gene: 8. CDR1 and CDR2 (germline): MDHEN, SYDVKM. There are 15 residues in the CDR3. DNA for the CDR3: TGTGCCAGCAGCAAAATCGGACTAGCGGGACACGAGCAGTACTTC. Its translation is CASSKIGLAGHEQYF. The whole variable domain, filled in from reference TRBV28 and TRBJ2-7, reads DVKVTQSSRYLVKRTGEKVFLECVQDMDHENMFWYRQDPGLGLRLIYFSYDVKMKEKGDIPEGYSVSREKKERFSLILESASTNQTSMYLCASSKIGLAGHEQYFGPGTRLTVT.

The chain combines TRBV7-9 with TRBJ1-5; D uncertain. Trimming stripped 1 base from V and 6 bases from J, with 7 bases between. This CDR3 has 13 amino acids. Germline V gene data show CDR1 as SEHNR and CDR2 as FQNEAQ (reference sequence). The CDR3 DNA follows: TGTGCCAGCAGCTTAGGCTCGGCTCAGCCCCAGCATTTT. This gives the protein CASSLGSAQPQHF.

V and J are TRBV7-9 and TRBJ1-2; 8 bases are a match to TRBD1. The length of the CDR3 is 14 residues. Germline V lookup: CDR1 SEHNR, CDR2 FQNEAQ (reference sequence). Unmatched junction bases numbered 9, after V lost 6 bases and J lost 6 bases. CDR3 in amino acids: CASSQTGVIDGYTF. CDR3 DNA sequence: TGTGCCAGCAGTCAGACAGGGGTAATCGATGGCTACACCTTC.

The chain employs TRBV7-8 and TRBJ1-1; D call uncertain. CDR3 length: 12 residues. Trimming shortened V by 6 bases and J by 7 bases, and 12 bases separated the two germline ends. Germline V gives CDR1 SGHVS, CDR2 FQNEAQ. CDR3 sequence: CASRSGCGEAFF. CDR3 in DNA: TGTGCCAGCAGGTCTGGGTGTGGTGAAGCTTTCTTT.

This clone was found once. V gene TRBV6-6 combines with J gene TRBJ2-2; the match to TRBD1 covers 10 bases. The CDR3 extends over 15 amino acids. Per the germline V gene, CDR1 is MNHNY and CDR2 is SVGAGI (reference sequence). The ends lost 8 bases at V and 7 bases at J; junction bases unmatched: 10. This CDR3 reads CASSLRQGAFGELFF. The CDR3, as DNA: TGTGCCAGCTCTCTACGACAGGGGGCGTTCGGGGAGCTGTTTTTT.

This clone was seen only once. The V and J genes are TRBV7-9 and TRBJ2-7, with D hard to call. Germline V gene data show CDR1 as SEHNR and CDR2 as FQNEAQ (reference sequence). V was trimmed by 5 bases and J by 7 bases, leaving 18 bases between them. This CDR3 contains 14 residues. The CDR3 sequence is CASSADGTQYEQYF. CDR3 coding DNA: TGTGCCAGCAGCGCCGACGGAACCCAATATGAGCAGTACTTC.

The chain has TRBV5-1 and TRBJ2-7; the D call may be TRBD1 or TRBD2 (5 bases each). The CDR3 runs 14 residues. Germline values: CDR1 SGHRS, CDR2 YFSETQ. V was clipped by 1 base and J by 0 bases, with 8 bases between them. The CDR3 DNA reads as TGCGCCAGCAGCTTGTACGGGGCCTCCTACGAGCAGTACTTC. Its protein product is CASSLYGASYEQYF.

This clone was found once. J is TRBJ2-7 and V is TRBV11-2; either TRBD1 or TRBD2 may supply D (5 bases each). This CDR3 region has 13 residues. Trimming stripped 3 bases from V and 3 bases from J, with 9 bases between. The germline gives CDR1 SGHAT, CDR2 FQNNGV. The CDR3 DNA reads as TGTGCCAGCAGCTTTTTTGGGGGCTACGAGCAGTACTTC. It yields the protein CASSFFGGYEQYF.

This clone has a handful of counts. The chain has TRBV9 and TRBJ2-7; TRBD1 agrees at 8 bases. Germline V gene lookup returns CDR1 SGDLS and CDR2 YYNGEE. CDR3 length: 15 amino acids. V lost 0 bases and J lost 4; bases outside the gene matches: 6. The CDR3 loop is CASSVGSGGDYEQYF. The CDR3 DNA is TGTGCCAGCAGCGTAGGGTCAGGGGGCGATTACGAGCAGTACTTC. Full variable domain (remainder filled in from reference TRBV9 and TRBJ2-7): DSGVTQTPKHLITATGQRVTLRCSPRSGDLSVYWYQQSLDQGLQFLIQYYNGEERAKGNILERFSAQQFPDLHSELNLSSLELGDSALYFCASSVGSGGDYEQYFGPGTRLTVT.

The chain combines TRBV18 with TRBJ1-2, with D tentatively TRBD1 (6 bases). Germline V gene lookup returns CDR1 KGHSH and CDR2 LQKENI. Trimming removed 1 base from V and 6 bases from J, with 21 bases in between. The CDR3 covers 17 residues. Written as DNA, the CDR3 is TGTGCCAGCTCACCACAGGCGCTTCGGGGGGGGCTCCATGGCTACACCTTC. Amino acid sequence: CASSPQALRGGLHGYTF.

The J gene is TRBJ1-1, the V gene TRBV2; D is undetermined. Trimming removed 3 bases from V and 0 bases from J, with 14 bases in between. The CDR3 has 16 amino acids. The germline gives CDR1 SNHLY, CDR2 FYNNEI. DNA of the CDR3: TGTGCCAGCAGTGAGGAGGAGGGTAGGATGAACACTGAAGCTTTCTTT. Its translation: CASSEEEGRMNTEAFF.